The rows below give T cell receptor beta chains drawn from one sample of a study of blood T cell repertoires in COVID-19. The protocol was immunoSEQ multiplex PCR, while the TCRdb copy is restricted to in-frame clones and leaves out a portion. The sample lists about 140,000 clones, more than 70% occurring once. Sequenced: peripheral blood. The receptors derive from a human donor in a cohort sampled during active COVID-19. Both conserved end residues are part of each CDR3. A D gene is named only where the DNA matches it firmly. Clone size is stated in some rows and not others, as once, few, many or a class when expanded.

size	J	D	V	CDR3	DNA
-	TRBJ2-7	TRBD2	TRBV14	CASSPGLAGFYEQYF	TGTGCCAGCAGCCCGGGACTAGCGGGATTCTACGAGCAGTACTTC
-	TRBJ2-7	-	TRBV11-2	CASSQRRAGAYEQYF	TGTGCCAGCAGCCAGAGACGGGCAGGGGCCTACGAGCAGTACTTC
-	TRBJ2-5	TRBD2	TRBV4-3	CASSQEGTTQETQYF	TGCGCCAGCAGCCAAGAGGGGACTACCCAAGAGACCCAGTACTTC
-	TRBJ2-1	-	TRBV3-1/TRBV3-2	CASTLRGYTYNEQFF	TGTGCCAGCACCCTTCGGGGGTATACCTACAATGAGCAGTTCTTC
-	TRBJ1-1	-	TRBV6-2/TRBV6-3	CASRPQPVFDAFF	TGTGCCAGCAGGCCTCAACCGGTGTTTGATGCTTTCTTT
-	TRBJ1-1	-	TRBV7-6	CASSPRIQKNTEAFF	TGTGCCAGCAGCCCCCGAATCCAGAAGAACACTGAAGCTTTCTTT
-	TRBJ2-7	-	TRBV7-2	CASSLRTGEAYEQYF	TGTGCCAGCAGCTTAAGAACAGGCGAAGCCTACGAGCAGTACTTC
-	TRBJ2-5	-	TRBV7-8	CASAIDWLKQGMRQTQYF	TGTGCCAGCGCTATAGATTGGTTGAAACAGGGAATGCGGCAGACCCAGTACTTC
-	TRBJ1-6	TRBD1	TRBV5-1	CASSANPGQGFSYNSPLHF	TGCGCCAGCAGCGCTAACCCGGGACAGGGGTTCTCCTATAATTCACCCCTCCACTTT
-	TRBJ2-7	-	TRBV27	CASSPRGFYEQYF	TGTGCCAGCAGCCCCAGGGGTTTCTACGAGCAGTACTTC
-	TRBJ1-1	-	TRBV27	CASSSQGNTEAFF	TGTGCCAGCAGTTCACAGGGGAACACTGAAGCTTTCTTT
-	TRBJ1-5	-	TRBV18	CASSLQGPQHF	TGTGCCAGCTCACTTCAGGGTCCCCAGCATTTT
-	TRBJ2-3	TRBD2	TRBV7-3	CASSLTSGGGTDTQYF	TGTGCCAGCAGCTTAACTAGCGGGGGGGGCACAGATACGCAGTATTTT
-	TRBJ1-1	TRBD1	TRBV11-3	CASSPGQGYTEAFF	TGTGCCAGCAGCCCCGGACAGGGGTATACTGAAGCTTTCTTT
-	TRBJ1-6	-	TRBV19	CASSSGGGSSPLHF	TGTGCCAGTAGTTCGGGGGGAGGTAGTTCACCCCTCCACTTT
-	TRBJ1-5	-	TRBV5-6	CASSLSTYSNQPQHF	TGTGCCAGCAGCCTTTCTACGTATAGCAATCAGCCCCAGCATTTT
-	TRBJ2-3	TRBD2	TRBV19	CASSRIAGGSTDTQYF	TGTGCCAGTAGTCGGATTGCGGGGGGGAGCACAGATACGCAGTATTTT
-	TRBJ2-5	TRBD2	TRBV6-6	CASSYSASGERETQYF	TGTGCCAGCAGTTACTCGGCTAGCGGGGAACGGGAGACCCAGTACTTC
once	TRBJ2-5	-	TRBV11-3	CASSPNGGQGTQYF	TGTGCCAGCAGCCCCAACGGGGGGCAAGGGACCCAGTACTTC
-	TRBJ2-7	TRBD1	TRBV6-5	CASSQRTGARYEQYF	TGTGCCAGCAGTCAACGGACAGGTGCGCGCTACGAGCAGTACTTC
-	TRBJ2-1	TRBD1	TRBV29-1	CSVPTGGSYNEQFF	TGCAGCGTTCCGACAGGGGGGTCCTACAATGAGCAGTTCTTC
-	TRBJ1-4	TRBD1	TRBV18	CASSPGQGTVGKLFF	TGTGCCAGCTCACCGGGACAGGGGACCGTCGGAAAACTGTTTTTT
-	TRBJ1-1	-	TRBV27	CASTLGAGGTEAFF	TGTGCCAGCACCCTAGGGGCGGGGGGCACTGAAGCTTTCTTT
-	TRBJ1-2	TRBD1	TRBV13	CASSLRGPGGYTF	TGTGCCAGCAGCTTAAGGGGGCCGGGAGGCTACACCTTC
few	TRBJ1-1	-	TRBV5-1	CASHGQTNTEAFF	TGCGCCAGCCACGGACAGACGAACACTGAAGCTTTCTTT
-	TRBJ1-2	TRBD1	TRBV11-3	CASSLTGGRGYTF	TGTGCCAGCAGCCTAACAGGGGGCCGGGGCTACACCTTC
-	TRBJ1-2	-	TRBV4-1	CASSHLGVPGNYGYTF	TGCGCCAGCAGCCACCTCGGAGTTCCGGGGAACTATGGCTACACCTTC